These T cell receptor beta chains were read from a single sample in a study of blood T cell repertoires in COVID-19. Method: immunoSEQ multiplex PCR; TCRdb's copy keeps in-frame clones and lacks some. The sample lists 310,000 or so clones, around four fifths occurring once. Sequencing was done on a sample of peripheral blood. All receptors come from a woman between 45 and 60 years old with acute or convalescent COVID-19. The CDR3 runs from the conserved cysteine through the conserved F or W. The order of the fields is D gene, J gene, clone size, V gene, CDR3 DNA, CDR3 protein. A D gene is named only where the DNA matches it firmly. Some rows mark clone size as missing; the rest say once, few, many or name a class of expanded clone.

TRBD1,TRBJ2-1,-,TRBV24-1,TGTGCCACCAGTGATCCCGGGACAGGGGCTATACTGAGCTCCTACAATGAGCAGTTCTTC,CATSDPGTGAILSSYNEQFF
-,TRBJ1-2,once,TRBV25-1,TGTGCCAGCACAGGTGGACTGATCTATGGCTACACCTTC,CASTGGLIYGYTF
-,TRBJ1-5,-,TRBV2,TGTGCCAGCAGTGGGCAGAACAATCAGCCCCAGCATTTT,CASSGQNNQPQHF
TRBD1,TRBJ2-1,-,TRBV5-1,TGCGCCAGCAGCTTGGGAGGGACAGGGTACAATGAGCAGTTCTTC,CASSLGGTGYNEQFF
TRBD1,TRBJ2-5,-,TRBV27,TGTGCCAGCAGTTTAAGCAGGGGGGAGACCCAGTACTTC,CASSLSRGETQYF
-,TRBJ1-6,-,TRBV2,TGTGCCAGCAGTGGAGTTTCACCCCTCCACTTT,CASSGVSPLHF
-,TRBJ1-3,-,TRBV19,TGTGCCAGTAGTATCTCTGACACCTTCTCTGGAAACACCATATATTTT,CASSISDTFSGNTIYF
-,TRBJ1-1,once,TRBV6-1,TGTGCCAGCAGTGAATTTGGAGGGAACACTGAAGCTTTCTTT,CASSEFGGNTEAFF
TRBD1,TRBJ2-7,-,TRBV10-3,TGTGCCATCAGTGAGCCCACAGGGGGCGAGGGGGACGAGCAGTACTTC,CAISEPTGGEGDEQYF
-,TRBJ1-2,-,TRBV7-2,TGTGCCAGCACCCGCCAGGTGGTAGGCTATGGCTACACCTTC,CASTRQVVGYGYTF
TRBD1,TRBJ2-1,-,TRBV27,TGTGCCAGCAGTTTACCAAGGGGGCTTGAGCAGTTCTTC,CASSLPRGLEQFF
-,TRBJ2-3,-,TRBV11-3,TGTGCCAGCAGCTTAGTAGGAGTCACAGATACGCAGTATTTT,CASSLVGVTDTQYF
-,TRBJ1-4,-,TRBV4-2,TGTGCCAGCAGCCAAGAATTGACAGTACGACATGAAAAACTGTTTTTT,CASSQELTVRHEKLFF
-,TRBJ1-3,-,TRBV9,TGTGCCAGCAGAACCTCGGGGGGGTCCGGAAACACCATATATTTT,CASRTSGGSGNTIYF
-,TRBJ1-1,-,TRBV20-1,TGCAGTGCTCAGCGCGGATTTGAAGCTTTCTTT,CSAQRGFEAFF
-,TRBJ1-6,few,TRBV5-1,TGCGCCAGCAGCTTGACAGGCACCGATTCACCCCTCCACTTT,CASSLTGTDSPLHF
TRBD1,TRBJ2-1,-,TRBV2,TGTGCCAGCAGGGCAAGGACAGGGAAGGAAAATGAGCAGTTCTTC,CASRARTGKENEQFF
-,TRBJ1-5,-,TRBV30,TGTGCCTGGAGTGTACCCAGTGTATATATGAGCAATCAGCCCCAGCATTTT,CAWSVPSVYMSNQPQHF
TRBD1,TRBJ2-7,-,TRBV10-3,TGTGCCATCAGTGAGATGGGACAGGGCGACGAGCAGTACTTC,CAISEMGQGDEQYF
-,TRBJ2-1,few,TRBV11-2,TGTGCCAGCAGCCCCCCGAGCCCTGAGCAGTTCTTC,CASSPPSPEQFF
TRBD1,TRBJ1-2,-,TRBV18,TGTGCCAGCTCACCCGGGACAGGGGTTCACTATGGCTACACCTTC,CASSPGTGVHYGYTF
-,TRBJ1-5,-,TRBV19,TGTGCCAGTAGTATAGGGAGAGGAAATAGCAATCAGCCCCAGCATTTT,CASSIGRGNSNQPQHF